This T cell receptor (beta chain) appears in the sequencing data of a study of T cell repertoires in cytomegalovirus infection (dated by TCRdb to the late 2010s). Regarding the study in general: The HLA type of each donor mattered for the analysis, because public TCR beta signatures pointed to carriage of CMV infection along with the matching HLA type. Points the paper makes about the study in general: Carriers of CMV infection plus the relevant HLA type were discriminated by the cumulative frequency of public TCR beta family members in the study cohort and in an independent approximately 340-donor cohort. In the ex vivo response, HLA-C-restricted CMV-specific TCR beta clonotypes were dominant, and in two of eight donors the single most frequent clonotype came from this HLA-C-restricted group.

Including cysteine and phenylalanine, the CDR3 has 11 amino acids. Only CDR3 DNA remains: 33 bases, in frame from the first base. Based on the germline V gene, the CDR1 and CDR2 sequences are SGHTA and FQGNSA. The junction shows trimming of 5 bases on V and 2 bases on J, plus 4 bases between the germline ends. This clonotype appeared many times. Its antigen is still unknown. No much larger clone exists at a distance of one base, and base qualities are not known. Sequencing used an Illumina HiSeq 1500. The raw public reads went through TCRdb reprocessing: fastp at Q25, MiXCR clone calling, in-frame beta chains kept. Rows are unified per CDR3 protein, each entry keeping the most common DNA and genes. The sample data list roughly 280,000 distinct CDR3 sequences, and approximately 13% of these were observed just once. The ten largest clones capture about 8.7% of the sample.

Sequencing input: PBMCs. This chain is built from TRBV7-2 and TRBJ2-7; the D gene remains uncertain. This TCR was recovered from a human donor in good health (CMV status not recorded). Some clones in this sample may be carry-over from other donors' samples. The DNA sequence is given as TGTGCCAGCAGCGGACCCTACGAGCAGTACTTC. This encodes CASSGPYEQYF.